The rows below give T cell receptor beta chains drawn from one sample of a study of tumor-infiltrating lymphocytes in localized non-small cell lung cancer. Sequencing was performed with immunoSEQ multiplex PCR; in TCRdb, only in-frame clones are kept and a portion is missing. Of approximately 17,000 clones detected, approximately 71% appear once; the ten largest clones hold roughly 6%. Sample: lung tumor tissue. The source is a human donor with non-small cell lung cancer. CDR3s include the opening cysteine and the closing phenylalanine or tryptophan. A D gene is named only where the DNA matches it firmly. Clone sizes are given selectively: once, few, many, or a class where the clone is expanded.

V: TRBV5-4; size: once; J: TRBJ2-3; D: .; DNA: TGTGCCAGCAGCTTGCTCGGAGGGGGCCCCACAGATACGCAGTATTTT; CDR3: CASSLLGGGPTDTQYF
V: TRBV11-3; size: .; J: TRBJ2-7; D: .; DNA: TGTGCCAGCAGCTCGCGATCAGCAGGTTACGAGCAGTACTTC; CDR3: CASSSRSAGYEQYF
V: TRBV15; size: .; J: TRBJ1-1; D: .; DNA: TGTGCCACCAGCAGAGATGGCGGGGCTGAAGCTTTCTTT; CDR3: CATSRDGGAEAFF
V: TRBV18; size: .; J: TRBJ1-2; D: .; DNA: TGTGCCAGCTCAGGGGGGACCTTTACGCCGGCTACACCATTC; CDR3: CASSGGTFTPATPF
V: TRBV9; size: once; J: TRBJ1-5; D: .; DNA: TGTGCCAGCAGCCCCCCCTTATTTCCCCCCCAGCATTTT; CDR3: CASSPPLFPPQHF
V: TRBV7-9; size: .; J: TRBJ2-5; D: TRBD2; DNA: TGTGCCAGCAGTTCAAGCGGGAGGGGAGAGACCCAGTACTTC; CDR3: CASSSSGRGETQYF
V: TRBV9; size: .; J: TRBJ1-1; D: .; DNA: TGTGCCAGCAGCGTAGGATTAAGGGGTGACACTGAAGCTTTCTTT; CDR3: CASSVGLRGDTEAFF
V: TRBV18; size: .; J: TRBJ1-3; D: .; DNA: TGTGCCAGCTCTACGGGCTCTGGAAACACCATATATTTT; CDR3: CASSTGSGNTIYF
V: TRBV5-1; size: .; J: TRBJ1-1; D: TRBD1; DNA: TGCGCCAGCAGTAGACAGGGAGATTCTGAAGCTTTCTTT; CDR3: CASSRQGDSEAFF
V: TRBV2; size: .; J: TRBJ1-1; D: .; DNA: TGTGCCAGCCGGGGGTTTCAGAACACTGAAGCTTTCTTT; CDR3: CASRGFQNTEAFF
V: TRBV7-8; size: .; J: TRBJ1-3; D: .; DNA: TGTGCCAGCAGCTTAGTTGGTTCTGGAAACACCATATATTTT; CDR3: CASSLVGSGNTIYF
V: TRBV9; size: .; J: TRBJ2-3; D: .; DNA: TGTGCCAGCAGCGTAGACCTTATCTCCCCCCTAGATACGCAGTATTTT; CDR3: CASSVDLISPLDTQYF
V: TRBV27; size: few; J: TRBJ1-1; D: .; DNA: TGTGCCAGCAGGGACCCATGGACTGAAGCTTTCTTT; CDR3: CASRDPWTEAFF
V: TRBV14; size: few; J: TRBJ1-1; D: .; DNA: TGTGCCAGCAGCCAAAACCGGTGGCGCACTGAAGCTTTCTTT; CDR3: CASSQNRWRTEAFF
V: TRBV15; size: .; J: TRBJ2-3; D: .; DNA: TGTGCCACCAGCAGAGAATGGGCAGATACGCAGTATTTT; CDR3: CATSREWADTQYF
V: TRBV7-2; size: .; J: TRBJ1-5; D: TRBD1; DNA: TGTGCCAGCAGCTTACGGACAGGGGGCGATCAGCCCCAGCATTTT; CDR3: CASSLRTGGDQPQHF
V: TRBV6-5; size: .; J: TRBJ1-1; D: .; DNA: TGTGCCAGCAGTTACGTTTACGCTGAAGCTTTCTTT; CDR3: CASSYVYAEAFF
V: TRBV9; size: .; J: TRBJ1-6; D: TRBD1; DNA: TGTGCCAGCAGCGAACAGGGGGCGCGAAATTCACCCCTCCACTTT; CDR3: CASSEQGARNSPLHF
V: TRBV9; size: .; J: TRBJ2-7; D: .; DNA: TGTGCCAGCAGCGTAAACCCCTCACCCGGTTACGAGCAGTACTTC; CDR3: CASSVNPSPGYEQYF
V: TRBV7-8; size: .; J: TRBJ1-5; D: .; DNA: TGTGCCAGCAGCTTAGCGAGGGGGAGGGCGGAGCAGCCCCAGCATTTT; CDR3: CASSLARGRAEQPQHF
V: TRBV7-9; size: .; J: TRBJ1-2; D: TRBD1; DNA: TGTGCCAGCAGTTCCACGGGACAGGGGGCGCTTTGGGATGGCTACACCTTC; CDR3: CASSSTGQGALWDGYTF
V: TRBV4-1; size: .; J: TRBJ1-5; D: .; DNA: TGCGCCAGCAGCCAAGTGCAGGGAGCCAATCAGCCCCAGCATTTT; CDR3: CASSQVQGANQPQHF
V: TRBV7-9; size: .; J: TRBJ1-1; D: .; DNA: TGTGCCAGCAGCTTAAGATCCGTAGACACTGAAGCTTTCTTT; CDR3: CASSLRSVDTEAFF
V: TRBV12-5; size: .; J: TRBJ1-6; D: .; DNA: TGTGCTAGTGGTTTGTCCCGTCCACCCCTCCACTTT; CDR3: CASGLSRPPLHF
V: TRBV6-6; size: .; J: TRBJ2-5; D: .; DNA: TGTGCCAGCAGTTACTCGATCCCGGGCCCAGAGACCCAGTACTTC; CDR3: CASSYSIPGPETQYF